Sequencing of this T cell receptor (beta chain) was carried out in a study of T cell clones after liver transplantation. Study-level information: Immunosuppression withdrawal was tried within 2 years after liver transplantation in this trial. TCRbeta sequencing after a pre-transplant mixed lymphocyte reaction identified graft-donor-reactive clones, later tracked in post-transplant blood. Patients counted as tolerant after at least one year off all immunosuppression, enzymes not exceeding twice normal.

To note about this clone: Its antigen is unknown.

Study findings and constraints: Small, mixed patient groups and varying post-transplant times limit these conclusions.

The CDR3 covers 13 residues. CDR1 and CDR2 from the germline V gene are ENHRY and SYGVKD. V lost 4 bases and J lost 2, with 8 bases in between. Measured with immunoSEQ multiplex PCR; TCRdb has only the in-frame clones, and not every one. The sample shows approximately 50,000 clones, 65% to 80% of them seen only once. The origin of this receptor is a human patient who received a liver transplant. Some T cells may be supplied by the graft donor. The gene calls are TRBV10-3 and TRBJ1-2; D uncertain. The starting material was CD4+ T cells from blood, obtained approximately 54 months after liver transplant. The CDR3 nucleotides read TGTGCCATCAGTGGCTCAGAAAACTATGGCTACACCTTC. Its translation: CAISGSENYGYTF.